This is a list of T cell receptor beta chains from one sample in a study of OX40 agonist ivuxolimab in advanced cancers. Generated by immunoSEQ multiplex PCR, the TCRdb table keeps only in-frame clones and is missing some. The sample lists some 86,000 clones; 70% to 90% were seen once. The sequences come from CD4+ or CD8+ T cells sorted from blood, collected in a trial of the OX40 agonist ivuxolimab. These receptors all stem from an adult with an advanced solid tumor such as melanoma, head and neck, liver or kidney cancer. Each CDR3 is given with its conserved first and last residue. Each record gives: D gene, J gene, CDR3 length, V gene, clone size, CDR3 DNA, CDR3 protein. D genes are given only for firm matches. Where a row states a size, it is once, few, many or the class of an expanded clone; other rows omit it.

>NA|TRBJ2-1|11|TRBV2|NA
TGTGCCAGCAGTGAAGGGCATGAGCAGTTCTTC
CASSEGHEQFF
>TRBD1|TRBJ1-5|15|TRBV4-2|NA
TGTGCCAGCAGCCAGGAGGGACAGACCTTGATGCCCCAGCATTTT
CASSQEGQTLMPQHF
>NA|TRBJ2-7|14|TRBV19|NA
TGTGCCAGTAGTCTACGACACGGCTCCTACGAGCAGTACTTC
CASSLRHGSYEQYF
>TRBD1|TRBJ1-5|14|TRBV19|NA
TGTGCCAGCTCCCTGGACAGGGGGCGTGAGGCCCAGCATTTT
CASSLDRGREAQHF
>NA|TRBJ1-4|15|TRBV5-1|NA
TGCGCCAGCAGCTTGGCCCTGGTCCCTAATGAAAAACTGTTTTTT
CASSLALVPNEKLFF
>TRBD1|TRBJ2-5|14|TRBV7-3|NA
TGTGCCAGCAGCTCCGGGACAGGGCACGCGACCCAGTACTTC
CASSSGTGHATQYF
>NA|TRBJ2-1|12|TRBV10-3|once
TGTGCCATCAGTACAGCTAGCAATGAGCAGTTCTTC
CAISTASNEQFF
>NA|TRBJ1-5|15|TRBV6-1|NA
TGTGCCAGCACTCAGGACAGTCCCTTACAAGGGCCCCAGCATTTT
CASTQDSPLQGPQHF
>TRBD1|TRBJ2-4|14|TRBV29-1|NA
TGCAGCGTAGGAGGGACAGGGAACAAAAACATTCAGTACTTC
CSVGGTGNKNIQYF
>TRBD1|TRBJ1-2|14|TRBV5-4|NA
TGTGCCAGCAGCTTTGACAGGGGGGAGGAGGGCTACACCTTC
CASSFDRGEEGYTF
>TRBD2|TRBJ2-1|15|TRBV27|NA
TGTGCCAGCAGTTTCGGGACTAGCGCCAACAATGAGCAGTTCTTC
CASSFGTSANNEQFF
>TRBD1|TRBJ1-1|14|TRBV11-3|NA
TGTGCCAGCAGCCCTGGGACAGGGGGGACTGAAGCTTTCTTT
CASSPGTGGTEAFF
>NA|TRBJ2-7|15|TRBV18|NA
TGTGCCAGCTCACCTCGTGGGGGGAGCTCCTACGAGCAGTACTTC
CASSPRGGSSYEQYF
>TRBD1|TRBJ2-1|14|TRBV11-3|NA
TGTGCCAGCAGCTTAGGGACAGGGTACAATGAGCAGTTCTTC
CASSLGTGYNEQFF
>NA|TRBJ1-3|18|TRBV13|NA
TGTGCCAGCAGCCCACCGCCAACCTCCAGGGTAGGGGGAAACACCATATATTTT
CASSPPPTSRVGGNTIYF
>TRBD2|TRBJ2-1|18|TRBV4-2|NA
TGTGCCAGCAGCCAAGGGCTAGCGGGGGCTAGCTCCTACAATGAGCAGTTCTTC
CASSQGLAGASSYNEQFF
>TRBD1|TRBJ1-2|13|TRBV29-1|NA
TGCAGCGTTGACTTGGACAGGGGGCTTGGCTACACCTTC
CSVDLDRGLGYTF
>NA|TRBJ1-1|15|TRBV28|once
TGTGCCAGCAGTTTCGGGGGCGCTCTGAACACTGAAGCTTTCTTT
CASSFGGALNTEAFF
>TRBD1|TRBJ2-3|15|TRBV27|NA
TGTGCCAGCAGGTTCGGACAGGGGAAGGCAGATACGCAGTATTTT
CASRFGQGKADTQYF
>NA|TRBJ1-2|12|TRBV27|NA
TGTGCCAGCAGTCCGCCGGGAAGAATTTACACCTTC
CASSPPGRIYTF
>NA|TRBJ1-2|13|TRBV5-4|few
TGTGCCAGCAGCTTGGATGTCAACTATGGCTACACCTTC
CASSLDVNYGYTF
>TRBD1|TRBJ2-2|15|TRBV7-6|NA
TGTGCCAGCAGCCCTCAGGGGGCGAAACTCGGGGAGCTGTTTTTT
CASSPQGAKLGELFF
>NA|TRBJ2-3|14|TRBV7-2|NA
TGTGCCAGCAGCCAGGGGCCCAGCACAGATACGCAGTATTTT
CASSQGPSTDTQYF
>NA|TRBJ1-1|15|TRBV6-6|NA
TGTGCCAGCAGCCACCATGACAGGCCGAACACTGAAGCTTTCTTT
CASSHHDRPNTEAFF
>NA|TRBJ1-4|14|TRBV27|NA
TGTGCCAGCAAATCCACCGGGGCTAATGAAAAACTGTTTTTT
CASKSTGANEKLFF
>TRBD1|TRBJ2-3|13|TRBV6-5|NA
TGTGCCACCTCCACAGGGGCCCCAGATACGCAGTATTTT
CATSTGAPDTQYF
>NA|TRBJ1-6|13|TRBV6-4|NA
TGTGCCAGCAGGGACAAGATAAATTCACCCCTCCACTTT
CASRDKINSPLHF
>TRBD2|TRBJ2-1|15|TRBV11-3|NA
TGTGCCAGCAGCTTGCTAGCGGGAGTGATTGATGAGCAGTTCTTC
CASSLLAGVIDEQFF
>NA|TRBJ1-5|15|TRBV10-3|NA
TGTGCCATCAGTGAGTCTCGGGGGACTTATCAGCCCCAGCATTTT
CAISESRGTYQPQHF
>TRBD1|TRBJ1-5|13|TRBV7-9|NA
TGTGCCAGCAGCAGGGACAGCCAGGGACCCCAGCATTTT
CASSRDSQGPQHF
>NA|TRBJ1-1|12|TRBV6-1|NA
TGTGCCAGCAGTGAAAATCTACGTGAAGCTTTCTTT
CASSENLREAFF
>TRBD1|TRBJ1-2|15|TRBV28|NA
TGTGCCAGCAGCTGGGGACAGTTTAACAACTATGGCTACACCTTC
CASSWGQFNNYGYTF
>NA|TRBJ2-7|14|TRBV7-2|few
TGTGCCAGCAGCTCTCACAGGGTCACCTACGAGCAGTACTTC
CASSSHRVTYEQYF
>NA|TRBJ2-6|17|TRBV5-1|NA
TGCGCCAGCAGCTTGGAAGGGGCCGGGCCTGGGGCCAACGTCCTGACTTTC
CASSLEGAGPGANVLTF
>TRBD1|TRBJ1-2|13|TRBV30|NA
TGTGCCTGGAGTGTAGGGGGCGCGGGTGGCTACACCTTC
CAWSVGGAGGYTF
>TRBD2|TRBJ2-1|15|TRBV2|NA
TGTGCCAGCATCCCGACTAGCGGTTTCTACAATGAGCAGTTCTTC
CASIPTSGFYNEQFF
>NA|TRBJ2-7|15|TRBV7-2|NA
TGTGCCAGCAGCGCCGTAGGAGGGAATTCCTACGAGCAGTACTTC
CASSAVGGNSYEQYF
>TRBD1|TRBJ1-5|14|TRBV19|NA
TGTGCCAGTACCGGGACAGGGGGCAATCAGCCCCAGCATTTT
CASTGTGGNQPQHF
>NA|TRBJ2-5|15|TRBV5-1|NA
TGCGCCAGCAGCTTGCGGCCTACTGGTGGGGAGACCCAGTACTTC
CASSLRPTGGETQYF
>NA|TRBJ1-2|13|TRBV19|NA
TGTGCCAGTAGTTTGGACCTAAACTATGGCTACACCTTC
CASSLDLNYGYTF
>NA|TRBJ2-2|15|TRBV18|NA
TGTGCCAGCTCACCAGGCAGGAGGGACACCGGGGAGCTGTTTTTT
CASSPGRRDTGELFF
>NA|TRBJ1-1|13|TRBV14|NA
TGTGCCAGCAGCCACGACGGGGACACTGAAGCTTTCTTT
CASSHDGDTEAFF
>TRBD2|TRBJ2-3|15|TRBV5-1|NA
TGCGCCAGCACCCCCCTAGCGGGAGCCGAAGATACGCAGTATTTT
CASTPLAGAEDTQYF
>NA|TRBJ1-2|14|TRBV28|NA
TGTGCCAGCAGTCCCTCACAGGGCCACTATGGCTACACCTTC
CASSPSQGHYGYTF
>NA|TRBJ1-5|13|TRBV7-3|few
TGTGCCAGCAGCTTAACGTTGGGTCAGCCCCAGCATTTT
CASSLTLGQPQHF
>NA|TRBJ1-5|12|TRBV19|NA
TGTGCCAGCCCAAGCGATAATCAGCCCCAGCATTTT
CASPSDNQPQHF
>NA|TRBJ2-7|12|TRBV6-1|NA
TGTGCCAGCACTTACAGCCGGAGGGAGCAGTACTTC
CASTYSRREQYF
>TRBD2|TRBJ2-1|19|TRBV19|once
TGTGCCAGTAGGCCCCTAATAGGGACTAGCGGGGGGGCCACCAATGAGCAGTTCTTC
CASRPLIGTSGGATNEQFF
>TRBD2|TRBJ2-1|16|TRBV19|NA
TGTGCCAGTAGTATCCTAGCGGGAGGGTCCTACAATGAGCAGTTCTTC
CASSILAGGSYNEQFF
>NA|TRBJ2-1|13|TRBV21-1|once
TGTGCCAGCAGGGCAAACTTCTACAATGAGCAGTTCTTC
CASRANFYNEQFF
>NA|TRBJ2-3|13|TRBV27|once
TGTGCCAGCAGTTTATTTAATACAGATACGCAGTATTTT
CASSLFNTDTQYF
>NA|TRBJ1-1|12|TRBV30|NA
TGTGCCTGGAGTGTAACGGCAACTGAAGCTTTCTTT
CAWSVTATEAFF
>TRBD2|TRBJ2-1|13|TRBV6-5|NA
TGTGCCACTAGGGCGGGAGGTGGCAATGAGCAGTTCTTC
CATRAGGGNEQFF
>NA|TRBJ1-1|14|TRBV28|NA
TGTGCCAGCAGTTTACCGGGGTTGGAAACTGAAGCTTTCTTT
CASSLPGLETEAFF
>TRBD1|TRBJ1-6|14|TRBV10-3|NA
TGTGCCATCAGTCCGGGGACAGGGTATTCACCCCTCCACTTT
CAISPGTGYSPLHF
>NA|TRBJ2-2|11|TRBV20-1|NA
TGCAGTGCTAGGGACACCGGGGAGCTGTTTTTT
CSARDTGELFF
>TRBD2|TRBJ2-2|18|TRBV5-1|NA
TGCGCCAGCAGCCCTCCGGGACTAGCGCCCGCGAACACCGGGGAGCTGTTTTTT
CASSPPGLAPANTGELFF